Following are 11 T cell receptor beta chains from one sample sequenced in a study of Ad26.COV2.S vaccination and SARS-CoV-2 variants. TCRdb's table, derived via immunoSEQ multiplex PCR, lists solely in-frame clones and lacks some. Among over 300,000 clones, about 80% were seen once, and the ten largest hold more than 7%. Sample treatment: about 20 received Ad26.COV2.S at low or high dose, single or two shots; about 5 received placebo; per-sample allocation not given. Following the first vaccine or placebo injection, samples were taken on day 63. Sequences were derived from peripheral blood, sampled in a trial of Ad26.COV2.S vaccine versus placebo. These receptors all stem from a person aged 18 to 59 who received the Ad26.COV2.S COVID-19 vaccine or a placebo.

This clone has ten or more counts. This sequence joins TRBV9 and TRBJ2-7; D might be TRBD2 (5 bases). V was pared by 1 base and J by 5 bases, with 10 bases between. This CDR3 is 13 amino acids long. Germline V gene data show CDR1 as SGDLS and CDR2 as YYNGEE. The CDR3 is CASSVRGLDEQYF. Written as DNA, the CDR3 is TGTGCCAGCAGCGTAAGAGGGCTGGACGAGCAGTACTTC.

The chain joins TRBV4-1 to TRBJ2-1; no firm D call. Germline V gene data show CDR1 as MGHRA and CDR2 as YSYEKL. With 5 bases removed from V and 6 bases from J, the gap between germline ends came to 17 bases. This CDR3 spans 15 amino acids. The CDR3 nucleotides read TGCGCCAGCAGCTCCGGGCACAGTCGTCGCAATGAGCAGTTCTTC. This gives the protein CASSSGHSRRNEQFF.

This sequence joins TRBV14 and TRBJ1-1, with D possibly being TRBD1 (6 bases). Trimming removed 3 bases from V and 1 base from J, with 21 bases in between. The germline CDR1 and CDR2 sequences are SGHDN and FVKESK. The CDR3 runs 18 residues. CDR3 amino acids: CASSHLRGHPGANTEAFF. The CDR3 DNA reads as TGTGCCAGCAGCCACCTAAGGGGCCACCCAGGGGCGAACACTGAAGCTTTCTTT.

J is TRBJ2-2 and V is TRBV5-4; 8 positions match TRBD1. The junction had 1 base not matched to a gene; V was cut back by 0 bases and J by 3 bases. There are 15 residues in the CDR3. Germline CDR1 reads SGHNT; CDR2 reads YYREEE (reference sequence). For the CDR3, the DNA is TGTGCCAGCAGCTTGGGGACAGGGTACACCGGGGAGCTGTTTTTT. It translates to CASSLGTGYTGELFF.

J is TRBJ1-1 and V is TRBV5-6; D call uncertain. Germline V CDR1 and CDR2: SGHDT, YYEEEE. CDR3 size: 13 residues. Trimming removed 0 bases from V and 4 bases from J, with 7 bases in between. The CDR3 nucleotides are TGTGCCAGCAGCTTGGGCGAGTTCACTGAAGCTTTCTTT. The encoded protein is CASSLGEFTEAFF.

V gene TRBV6-5 combines with J gene TRBJ2-5, with 8 bases fitting TRBD2. The CDR3 spans 15 residues. Germline loops: CDR1 MNHEY, CDR2 SVGAGI. J gave up 5 bases and V 1 base, and 6 bases lay outside the gene matches. The CDR3 is CASSYLGTGGETQYF. CDR3 bases: TGTGCCAGCAGTTACTTGGGCACGGGGGGGGAGACCCAGTACTTC.

The chain has TRBV12-3 or TRBV12-4 and TRBJ2-7; 10 bases line up with TRBD1. The J segment lost 9 bases and the V segment lost 7 bases, leaving 9 bases of the junction unmatched. The CDR3 runs to 13 residues. Here the CDR3 DNA reads TGTGCCAGCACCCCGGGACAGGGGCCCGCGCAGTACTTC. This gives the protein CASTPGQGPAQYF.

The V call is TRBV7-9, the J call TRBJ2-7, with TRBD1 matching over 8 bases. Germline lookup yields CDR1 SEHNR and CDR2 FQNEAQ (reference sequence). V lost 5 bases, J lost 5 bases, and 2 bases stayed unmatched. This CDR3 has 12 amino acids. In nucleotides, the CDR3 is TGTGCCAGCAGCGTGACAGGGGACGAGCAGTACTTC. Its translation is CASSVTGDEQYF.

The chain uses TRBV6-5 and TRBJ2-3, with TRBD2 identical over 9 bases. This CDR3 has 14 residues. Losses at the gene ends were 7 bases for V and 2 bases for J; bases not matched to a gene: 4. Germline V CDR1 and CDR2: MNHEY, SVGAGI. The CDR3 bases are TGTGCCAGCAATCTAGCGGGGACCACAGATACGCAGTATTTT. Translating it yields CASNLAGTTDTQYF.

This clone came up once. The chain has TRBV11-2 and TRBJ2-7; D might be TRBD2 (6 bases). V was clipped by 3 bases and J by 3 bases, with 15 bases between them. CDR1 SGHAT and CDR2 FQNNGV come from the germline V gene. CDR3 size: 15 residues. CDR3 in DNA: TGTGCCAGCAGCTTCCAGGGAGGTGGGTTCTACGAGCAGTACTTC. As protein: CASSFQGGGFYEQYF. The variable domain in full, with the rest retrieved from reference TRBV11-2 and TRBJ2-7, is EAGVAQSPRYKIIEKRQSVAFWCNPISGHATLYWYQQILGQGPKLLIQFQNNGVVDDSQLPKDRFSAERLKGVDSTLKIQPAKLEDSAVYLCASSFQGGGFYEQYFGPGTRLTVT.

There are a few counts of this clone. The chain is built from TRBV7-3 and TRBJ1-6; a weak D match, TRBD1 (5 bases). In germline, CDR1 is SGHTA, CDR2 FQGTGA. Trimming took 4 bases from V and 7 from J, leaving 11 bases between them. The CDR3 extends over 14 amino acids. For the CDR3, the DNA is TGTGCCAGCAGCTCGGGACTCGGCAATTCACCCCTCCACTTT. It specifies CASSSGLGNSPLHF. Filled out from reference TRBV7-3 and TRBJ1-6, the complete variable domain reads GAGVSQTPSNKVTEKGKYVELRCDPISGHTALYWYRQSLGQGPEFLIYFQGTGAADDSGLPNDRFFAVRPEGSVSTLKIQRTERGDSAVYLCASSSGLGNSPLHFGNGTRLTVT.